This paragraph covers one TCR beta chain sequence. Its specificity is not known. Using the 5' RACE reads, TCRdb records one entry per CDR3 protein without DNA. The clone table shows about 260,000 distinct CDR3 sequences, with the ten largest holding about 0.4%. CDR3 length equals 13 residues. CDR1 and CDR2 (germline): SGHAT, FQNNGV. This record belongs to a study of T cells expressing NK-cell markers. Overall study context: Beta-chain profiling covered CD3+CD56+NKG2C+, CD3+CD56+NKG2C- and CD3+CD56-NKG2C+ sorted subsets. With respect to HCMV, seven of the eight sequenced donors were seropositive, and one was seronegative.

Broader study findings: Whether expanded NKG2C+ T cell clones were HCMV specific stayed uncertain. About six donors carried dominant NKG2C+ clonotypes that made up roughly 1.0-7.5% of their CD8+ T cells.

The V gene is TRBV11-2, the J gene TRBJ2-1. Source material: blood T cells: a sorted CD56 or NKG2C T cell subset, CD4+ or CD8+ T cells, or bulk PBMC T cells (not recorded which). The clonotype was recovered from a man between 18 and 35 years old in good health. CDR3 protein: CASSLDPAGEQFF.